This TCR beta chain was retrieved from a study of blood T cells in healthy people across ages. Researchers collected around 11 milliliters of peripheral blood from every single donor. There are 15 residues in the CDR3. CDR1 and CDR2 from the germline V gene are LGHDT and YNNKEL (reference sequence). This clonotype was found once. A much larger clone lies one base from this, so it may be a read error. With a J-beta primer mix and a sample-barcoded 5' primer, a second PCR ran roughly 6 to 11 cycles. Each cDNA molecule, via a template-switch adaptor with 12 random nucleotides, was tagged. TCRdb used MiXCR to reprocess the 5' RACE reads, holding one entry per CDR3 protein. Of 380,000 or so distinct CDR3 sequences detected, 45% to 60% appear once; the ten largest clones hold around 50%.

The source material was blood. The TCR comes from a man aged 60-69 years in good health. The chain combines TRBV3-1 with TRBJ1-2; D unclear. The CDR3 here is CTSSRSPSGGYGYTF. CDR3 sequence (DNA): TGTACCAGCAGCCGAAGTCCGTCGGGCGGCTATGGCTACACCTTC.